The 26 T cell receptor beta chains below all came from one sample that was sequenced in a study of blood T cell repertoires in COVID-19. The data were produced by immunoSEQ multiplex PCR, yet TCRdb's version contains in-frame clones alone and is incomplete. Of around 25,000 clones in the sample, about two thirds were seen once. The source material was peripheral blood. The origin of the receptors is a woman of 80 years or more with acute or convalescent COVID-19.

The V call is TRBV2, the J call TRBJ2-7; D unresolved. Trimming pared 3 bases from V and 4 bases from J, leaving 10 bases between. The CDR3 extends over 13 amino acids. CDR1 and CDR2 from the germline V gene are SNHLY and FYNNEI. The CDR3 nucleotides read TGTGCCAGCAGTGACAGGAATCAGTACGAGCAGTACTTC. Protein: CASSDRNQYEQYF. Together with reference TRBV2 and TRBJ2-7, the CDR3 gives the full variable domain: EPEVTQTPSHQVTQMGQEVILRCVPISNHLYFYWYRQILGQKVEFLVSFYNNEISEKSEIFDDQFSVERPDGSNFTLKIRSTKLEDSAMYFCASSDRNQYEQYFGPGTRLTVT.

The CDR3 loop is CASSFGQGSTDTQYF. The CDR3 bases are TGCGCCAGCAGCTTCGGGCAGGGGAGCACAGATACGCAGTATTTT. The chain employs TRBV5-1 and TRBJ2-3, with D possibly matching TRBD1 (6 bases). Germline values: CDR1 SGHRS, CDR2 YFSETQ. Trimming removed 2 bases at V and 0 bases at J, with 10 bases between. The CDR3 is 15 amino acids.

V and J are TRBV10-1 and TRBJ2-5; 7 bases are a match to TRBD1. The J segment lost 2 bases and the V segment lost 6 bases, leaving 6 bases of the junction unmatched. The CDR3 sequence is 14 residues long. Germline CDR1 WNHNN, CDR2 SYGVQD (reference sequence). CDR3 region: CASRGDSPQETQYF. CDR3 nucleotides: TGCGCCAGCAGGGGGGACAGTCCTCAAGAGACCCAGTACTTC.

This clone occurred a few times. This chain links TRBV18 with TRBJ1-2; D may be TRBD1 (5 bases). The germline V gene has CDR1 KGHSH and CDR2 LQKENI. This CDR3 region has 14 residues. Trimming stripped 2 bases from V and 1 base from J, with 8 bases between. CDR3 residues: CASSPDRFNYGYTF. The CDR3 DNA is TGTGCCAGCTCACCAGACAGATTTAACTATGGCTACACCTTC.

A single count supports this clone. The junction departs from the called germline gene at one end, perhaps through a read error. The chain carries TRBV6-6 and TRBJ2-1, with TRBD1 identical over 9 bases. This CDR3 has 11 amino acids. Germline V gene data show CDR1 as MNHNY and CDR2 as SVGAGI (reference sequence). CDR3 in amino acids: CASSNRGQAIF. The CDR3, as DNA: TGTGCCAGCAGTAACAGGGGGCAGGCGATCTTC.

The chain combines TRBV5-4 with TRBJ2-3, with a possible D match to TRBD2 (5 bases). V lost 3 bases to trimming and J lost 5 bases, with 10 bases between them. CDR1 SGHNT and CDR2 YYREEE come from the germline V gene (reference sequence). The CDR3 is made up of 13 amino acids. The CDR3 is CASSYRAGDTQYF. Written as DNA, the CDR3 is TGTGCCAGCAGCTATCGCGCGGGAGATACGCAGTATTTT.

The chain combines TRBV6-4 with TRBJ2-1; weak D call: TRBD2 (5 bases). Looked up from germline, CDR1 is MRHNA and CDR2 is SNTAGT. The length of the CDR3 is 13 residues. With 6 bases removed from V and 6 bases from J, the gap between germline ends came to 12 bases. CDR3 nucleotides: TGTGCCAGCAGCAGAGGACGGGGCAATGAGCAGTTCTTC. It specifies CASSRGRGNEQFF.

This rearrangement joins TRBV6-6 to TRBJ1-4, with TRBD1 matching 7 bases. CDR3 length: 12 amino acids. Germline loops: CDR1 MNHNY, CDR2 SVGAGI (reference sequence). V dropped 6 bases and J dropped 8; count of bases not matched to a gene: 3. The CDR3 is CASRPGGEKLFF. CDR3 coding DNA: TGTGCCAGCAGGCCAGGGGGGGAAAAACTGTTTTTT.

The chain recombines TRBV9 with TRBJ1-6; 7 positions agree with TRBD1. The CDR3 is made up of 13 amino acids. The germline CDR1 and CDR2 sequences are SGDLS and YYNGEE. V lost 3 bases to trimming and J lost 9 bases; unmatched junction nucleotides: 3. This chain's CDR3 is CASSGGQFSPLHF. The DNA for the CDR3 is TGTGCCAGCAGCGGGGGACAGTTTTCACCCCTCCACTTT.

The gene calls are TRBV19 and TRBJ1-2, with 7 positions matching TRBD1. The CDR3 has 14 residues. Germline V CDR1 and CDR2: LNHDA, SQIVND (reference sequence). V trimming: 5 bases; J trimming: 4 bases; junction bases outside the gene matches: 7. CDR3 in amino acids: CASSPRTGGYGYTF. The CDR3 DNA follows: TGTGCCAGTAGTCCCCGGACAGGAGGCTATGGCTACACCTTC.

This chain uses TRBV6-6 with TRBJ1-1; D remains unclear. The ends were cut back, 2 bases at V and 10 bases at J, with 8 bases in the middle. CDR1 is MNHNY and CDR2 is SVGAGI in the germline V gene (reference sequence). The CDR3 contains 11 residues. As DNA, the CDR3 is TGTGCCAGCAGTTACAGAGGATTAGCTTTCTTT. Its protein product is CASSYRGLAFF.

V is TRBV28 and J is TRBJ1-2; 7 positions agree with TRBD1. Losses at the gene ends were 6 bases for V and 1 base for J; bases not matched to a gene: 17. The V gene's germline CDR1 is MDHEN and CDR2 SYDVKM. The CDR3 loop spans 18 amino acids. The CDR3 nucleotides are TGTGCCAGCAGCCCAAAAAGGACAGGCGCATCTGTTAACTATGGCTACACCTTC. Translation: CASSPKRTGASVNYGYTF.

V usage is TRBV19 and J usage is TRBJ1-3; no clear D. The V gene's germline CDR1 is LNHDA and CDR2 SQIVND (reference sequence). The V gene lost 5 bases and the J gene lost 0 bases, with 14 bases spanning the gap. This CDR3 region has 16 residues. CDR3 bases: TGTGCCAGTAGTGTCGAACAGTCTTACTCTGGAAACACCATATATTTT. Its protein product is CASSVEQSYSGNTIYF.

This chain connects TRBV7-2 to TRBJ2-1; 8 nucleotides agree with TRBD1. The CDR3 runs 16 residues. CDR1 is SGHTA and CDR2 is FQGNSA in the germline V gene. V shed 5 bases and J 6 bases; nucleotides not matched to a gene: 12. The CDR3, as DNA: TGTGCCAGCAGCCGGGGACAGGCGGCCGGAGGCAATGAGCAGTTCTTC. Its protein is CASSRGQAAGGNEQFF. Full variable domain (rest looked up from reference TRBV7-2 and TRBJ2-1): GAGVSQSPSNKVTEKGKDVELRCDPISGHTALYWYRQSLGQGLEFLIYFQGNSAPDKSGLPSDRFSAERTGGSVSTLTIQRTQQEDSAVYLCASSRGQAAGGNEQFFGPGTRLTVL.

V and J are TRBV2 and TRBJ2-5, with TRBD2 identical over 10 bases. With 4 bases clipped from V and 13 bases from J, the junction kept 3 bases outside the gene matches. Germline V lookup: CDR1 SNHLY, CDR2 FYNNEI. The CDR3 covers 11 residues. CDR3 bases: TGTGCCAGCAGTGCCTCTAGCGGGGGGTACTTC. It is translated as CASSASSGGYF.

This CDR3 reads CASARPWETQYF. The CDR3 DNA reads TGTGCCAGTGCGAGGCCCTGGGAGACCCAGTACTTC. V gene TRBV7-9 combines with J gene TRBJ2-5; D not resolved. CDR1 is SEHNR and CDR2 is FQNEAQ in the germline V gene (reference sequence). The V and J ends lost 9 bases and 5 bases respectively, with 13 bases between them. The CDR3 is 12 amino acids.

V and J are TRBV7-2 and TRBJ1-5; D gene unclear. Germline V gene sequence: CDR1 SGHTA, CDR2 FQGNSA. The CDR3 has 15 amino acids. V was clipped by 1 base and J by 5 bases, with 12 bases between them. In nucleotides, the CDR3 is TGTGCCAGCAGCTTAGAGGCCATGAGCGATCAGCCCCAGCATTTT. Amino acids: CASSLEAMSDQPQHF.

V and J are TRBV5-6 and TRBJ1-4; D might be TRBD1 (5 bases). CDR1 is SGHDT, CDR2 YYEEEE, per germline. This CDR3 contains 15 residues. V dropped 1 base and J dropped 4 bases, with 11 bases sitting between them. This chain's CDR3 is CASSLIGAFNEKLFF. The CDR3 DNA reads as TGTGCCAGCAGCTTGATAGGGGCTTTTAATGAAAAACTGTTTTTT.

In its sample, this clone was seen once. V usage is TRBV19 and J usage is TRBJ2-3, with a tentative D call TRBD1 (6 bases). Germline V gene data show CDR1 as LNHDA and CDR2 as SQIVND (reference sequence). Trimming left V 5 bases short and J 5 bases short, with 17 bases between. The CDR3 runs 15 residues. The CDR3 loop reads CASSAQQGIEDTQYF. CDR3 sequence (DNA): TGTGCCAGTAGTGCCCAACAGGGAATAGAAGATACGCAGTATTTT.

The chain joins TRBV7-2 to TRBJ1-5; D gene uncertain. V was cut by 1 base and J by 7 bases, with 11 bases left in between. CDR1 and CDR2 from the germline V gene are SGHTA and FQGNSA. This CDR3 is built from 14 residues. The CDR3 protein is CASSLEGGRQPQHF. The CDR3 nucleotides are TGTGCCAGCAGCTTAGAGGGAGGCAGACAGCCCCAGCATTTT. Based on the CDR3 plus reference TRBV7-2 and TRBJ1-5, the full variable domain is GAGVSQSPSNKVTEKGKDVELRCDPISGHTALYWYRQSLGQGLEFLIYFQGNSAPDKSGLPSDRFSAERTGGSVSTLTIQRTQQEDSAVYLCASSLEGGRQPQHFGDGTRLSIL.

The chain carries TRBV19 and TRBJ1-6; the D gene is possibly TRBD1 (6 bases). This CDR3 has 15 amino acids. From germline, CDR1 is LNHDA and CDR2 SQIVND (reference sequence). The ends were cut back, 3 bases at V and 6 bases at J, with 12 bases in the middle. CDR3 DNA sequence: TGTGCCAGTAGTATGGGGGCGGCCCGTAATTCACCCCTCCACTTT. Translated: CASSMGAARNSPLHF.

The chain joins TRBV3-1 (or the pseudogene TRBV3-2) to TRBJ2-1; D unresolved. This CDR3 has 13 amino acids. The V end was cut by 0 bases, the J end by 10 bases, with 10 bases between. The germline CDR1 and CDR2 sequences are LGHDT and YNNKEL (reference sequence). The CDR3 bases are TGTGCCAGCAGCCAAGATCTTCTCGGGGAGCAGTTCTTC. Its protein is CASSQDLLGEQFF.

The chain is built from TRBV5-6 and TRBJ1-2; D is ambiguous. V was clipped by 2 bases and J by 0 bases, with 8 bases between them. The CDR3 length is 14 residues. The germline V gene encodes CDR1 SGHDT and CDR2 YYEEEE. The CDR3 nucleotides are TGTGCCAGCAGCTTTCAGGATGCTAACTATGGCTACACCTTC. This codes for CASSFQDANYGYTF.

The V call is TRBV5-1, the J call TRBJ2-2, with TRBD1 matching 8 bases. Germline V lookup: CDR1 SGHRS, CDR2 YFSETQ. The trim removed 0 bases at V and 5 bases at J, leaving 3 bases unmatched. CDR3 length: 15 residues. The CDR3 spells CASSLDGDRTGELFF. In DNA form, the CDR3 reads TGCGCCAGCAGCTTGGACGGGGACAGGACCGGGGAGCTGTTTTTT. Variable domain in full (rest from reference TRBV5-1 and TRBJ2-2): KAGVTQTPRYLIKTRGQQVTLSCSPISGHRSVSWYQQTPGQGLQFLFEYFSETQRNKGNFPGRFSGRQFSNSRSEMNVSTLELGDSALYLCASSLDGDRTGELFFGEGSRLTVL.

The rearrangement links TRBV7-3 to TRBJ2-3, with 8 bases aligning to TRBD2. This CDR3 is built from 13 residues. V shed 8 bases and J 1 base; nucleotides not matched to a gene: 2. Germline lookup yields CDR1 SGHTA and CDR2 FQGTGA. CDR3 in DNA: TGTGCCAGCGCGGGGGGAGGCACAGATACGCAGTATTTT. Translated: CASAGGGTDTQYF.

The rearrangement uses TRBV3-1 (or the pseudogene TRBV3-2) and TRBJ1-2; D gene ambiguous. This CDR3 region has 14 residues. Germline V gene sequence: CDR1 LGHDT, CDR2 YNNKEL (reference sequence). V lost 4 bases and J lost 2, with 11 bases in between. Here the CDR3 DNA reads TGTGCCAGCAGCCGGGCCCCGGTAAACTATGGCTACACCTTC. Encoded protein: CASSRAPVNYGYTF.